The sequence of this T cell receptor (beta chain) was determined in a study of cytomegalovirus exposure and HLA in healthy donors (dated by TCRdb to 2015 to 2018). For the study in its entirety: In an earlier analysis of some 550 of the donors, 276 Gb of sequence data and approximately 120 million unique TCR beta sequences from about 190 million T cells were reported. Roughly 300 gigabases of sequencing data and about 92 million unique TCR sequences made up an early release that covered approximately 700 HLA-typed donors. Among the approximately 400 genotyped donors, about 83% belonged to the genetic ancestry cluster associated with self-reported Caucasian donors. The study was designed to test whether signatures of past pathogen exposure could be identified by cataloging public T cell receptors. The study used immunosequencing to profile the T cell repertoires of around 600 subjects and linked those repertoires to cytomegalovirus serostatus. Besides the first cohort of hundreds of subjects, a separate validation cohort made up of around 120 different subjects was used. To predict cytomegalovirus infection status, the study combined high-throughput TCR immunosequencing, statistical association of individual TCRs with disease status, and machine learning. A later analysis re-examined previously published TCR beta repertoires from 610 or so donors and added high-resolution HLA genotyping to investigate patterns of TCR occurrence. Rather than using new phenotypic data, the later analysis identified candidate immune exposures from TCR beta sequences and from how often those sequences occurred across donors. An earlier analysis of nearly 600 of the donors applied high-throughput TCR beta sequencing to assess whether each TCR beta V gene segment acted as functional or pseudogenic. Donor age, sex, ethnicity and CMV serostatus were collected together with the repertoire data. A later genetic analysis used genome-wide SNP genotypes for about 55% of the 666 donors, treating that subset as a discovery cohort. All discovery cohort repertoires had been generated on a single sequencing platform. HLA typing included class I and class II loci at four-digit resolution. The number of typed donors differed by locus: about 629-630 for A, B, C, DRB1 and DQB1; some 500 for DQA1; 606 for DPA1; and 450 to 480 for DPB1. Four to six DR-DQ haplotypes were handled as single units for association and clustering, since linkage in the cohort was strong. On average, roughly 250,000 unique TCR beta nucleotide sequences were sequenced per donor among a few hundred genotyped donors of the cohort, with about 17% of those sequences being non-productive.

For this clone: Its recognized antigen is unknown. Base qualities are not recorded, but no much larger clone differs from it by a single base.

The library was made by the immunoSEQ multiplex PCR assay. For the multiplex PCR, a mixture combining 60 forward primers for TCR Vbeta segments and 13 reverse primers for TCR Jbeta segments was used. Amplification of the CDR3 region of rearranged TCR beta genes was performed with a multiplex PCR assay on genomic DNA. Amplified TCR beta libraries were sequenced as 87-base-pair reads on the Illumina HiSeq System. Regarding the original processing steps: In a later analysis, tens of millions of unique TCR beta chains were counted across the 500 to 850 repertoires, and around 10 million of these chains were shared by at least two donors. Raw reads were error-corrected and collapsed into unique sequences with a nearest-neighbor algorithm that merged closely related sequences to remove PCR and sequencing errors. Alignment of CDR3 sequences to IMGT reference sequences was used to assign V, D and J gene segments. For a sequence to be retained, a match of at least six nucleotides to both a V gene segment and a J gene segment was required. A rearrangement was called productive if the CDR3 had no stop codons and remained in frame with V and J, and every other rearrangement was called non-productive. Following IMGT convention, CDR3 was defined as the stretch from the second conserved V-encoded cysteine up to the conserved J-encoded phenylalanine. The earlier analysis of 587 of the donors excluded sequences that lacked an unambiguous match to a single V gene segment. In an earlier analysis of 587 of the donors, V segments were called functional above 56.7% productive rearrangements and were called segregating when the between-donor standard deviation exceeded 5%. To diagnose cytomegalovirus status from the catalog of TCR beta chain sequences, a statistical classification framework was built. V and J gene assignment, in a later analysis, came from comparing TCR nucleotide sequences with IMGT/GENE-DB human TR gene sequences. Using the TCRdist pipeline, a later analysis assigned CDR3 sequences along with most-parsimonious VDJ recombination scenarios. In a later analysis, each TCR beta chain was defined by its CDR3 amino acid sequence together with its V-gene family, and reads lacking a unique V-gene family were excluded. To address suspected cross-contamination and a sequencing artifact, a later analysis removed 592 highly shared, low-generation-probability nucleotide sequences. In a later analysis, a clonal expansion index for each public chain was calculated from normalized within-repertoire ranks of inferred template counts. In a later analysis, generation probabilities were computed using a VDJ recombination model fitted to out-of-frame rearrangements, and the results were checked against IGoR. A later analysis scored TCR-TCR, TCR-HLA and TCR-CMV co-occurrence with hypergeometric tests, applying a repertoire-size bias correction to TCR pairs. To estimate false discovery rates, a later analysis permuted the HLA or CMV assignments 20 times. In a later analysis, co-occurring TCRs were grouped with DBSCAN, and TCRdist sequence similarity was added when clustering was performed within HLA-allele-positive subsets. Co-occurrence clustering excluded repertoires with fewer than 30,000 or more than 120,000 public chains, plus five with anomalous nucleotide sharing. TCRdb took over this immuneACCESS table, retaining in-frame rearrangements with V and J assigned. Such tables are incomplete; in checked studies, under half of the missing clones stem from an unresolved V gene, and the remainder is unexplained. V, J and clone size derive from that table, while D and trimming were established from the DNA sequence. The sample data list 150,000 to 200,000 clones, and more than 75% of these were observed just once. Clones ranked in the top ten supply approximately 1.4% of the sample.

Points the paper makes about the study in general: Immune exposure information for the cohort was limited to CMV serostatus. An association between a missense DCLRE1C variant and V-gene and J-gene trimming of TCR beta chains was found in a later genetic analysis and replicated in an independent cohort. The study listed 150 to 200 TCR beta chains as associated with cytomegalovirus. This cohort had only TCR beta chains sequenced, and the lack of alpha or paired-chain data limited which features could be detected. Sequencing depth was assumed to be roughly uniform across donors in the presence/absence analyses, though that assumption may not hold. Because counts were too low, about 18 rarely observed V segments, including chromosome 9 orphons, were left out of the earlier analysis of about 500 of the donors. A cluster of highly shared sequence variants was judged likely to represent a technical artifact of the sequencing pipeline. In a later analysis, the rate of TCR association differed among HLA loci, with DRB1 alleles having the most associated TCRs and HLA-C alleles having the fewest. Linkage disequilibrium might explain the correlated functional status among segregating V segments, but an unknown experimental factor could not be excluded. The 87-base-pair reads could not distinguish some IMGT-functional V segments, including TRBV6-2 and TRBV6-3, so those segments were excluded. Several of the top co-occurrence clusters appeared to be linked to parvovirus B19, influenza, CMV and Epstein-Barr virus, according to a later analysis. Because some donors lacked HLA typing at each locus, the association tests relied only on the typed subset. Most TCR sequences were seen in very few donors, while some public TCRs were found in many individuals. In both the original and validation cohorts, the classifier was reported to diagnose cytomegalovirus status with high specificity and sensitivity. In an earlier analysis of approximately 600 of the donors, most TCR beta V segments were observed in productive rearrangements about 87% or about 30% of the time, broadly matching IMGT annotations. A later analysis found that HLA-associated TCR beta chains were more clonally expanded and had lower generation probabilities than equally common non-associated chains. A further reported finding was that TCR beta sequences accurately predicted the HLA-A and HLA-B alleles for most subjects in the first cohort. A later analysis associated 17,000 or so TCR beta sequences with specific HLA alleles at a false discovery rate of 0.05. It was suggested by the authors that the approach could potentially be generalized to other disease states and immunological phenotypes. When HLA alleles, especially DR and DQ, strongly co-occurred, attributing TCR associations to individual alleles was difficult. Compared with the approximately 670-donor mean, donors in an Asian-associated ancestry cluster had fewer N-insertions in productive TCRs, according to a later genetic analysis. In vitro tests confirmed that a few of the cytomegalovirus-associated TCR beta chains recognize cytomegalovirus antigens. According to a later analysis, most CMV-associated TCR beta chains appeared to be HLA-restricted, and the HLA associations seemed to be driven largely by CMV exposure.

The cohort was made up of roughly 670 healthy bone marrow donors. Cohort members were all nominally healthy when sampled, although unrecorded immune exposures were likely present. The donor was CMV seronegative and belonged to the group of several hundred seronegative cohort members. A peripheral blood sample was provided by each donor, and peripheral blood mononuclear cells were used for TCR beta sequencing. Genomic DNA was extracted from the blood cell samples with the Qiagen DNeasy Blood Extraction Kit. The CDR3 holds 15 amino acids from the cysteine to the phenylalanine. The kept DNA is CDR3 alone, 45 bases in frame from the first base. From a lookup of the germline V gene (reference sequence), CDR1 and CDR2 are SEHNR and FQNEAQ. The V end loses 2 bases and the J end loses 2 bases, and a stretch of 11 bases separates them.

This TCR came from a woman between 50 and 59 years old in good health and CMV-seronegative. The rearranged segments are TRBV7-9 and TRBJ2-3, with TRBD1 tentatively as D gene (6 bases match). The sample was PBMCs. Read as DNA, the sequence is TGTGCCAGCAGCTTACAGGGGACCTCCACAGATACGCAGTATTTT. Its protein product is CASSLQGTSTDTQYF.